This T cell receptor beta chain was sequenced in a study of cytomegalovirus exposure and HLA in healthy donors. Study-level information: There were 100 million to 130 million unique TCR beta sequences, drawn from roughly 200 million T cells, in an earlier analysis. The study's findings and limits: CMV serostatus was the only recorded immune exposure for donors. Judged likely to be a sequencing artifact was a cluster of highly shared sequence variants.

Looked up from germline, CDR1 is SGDLS and CDR2 is YYNGEE. CDR3 length equals 15 residues. V lost 4 bases to trimming and J lost 0 bases; unmatched junction nucleotides: 3. This clone occurred once. Its antigen is undetermined. A multiplex PCR was run with 60 Vbeta primers and 13 Jbeta primers. Libraries were prepared by immunoSEQ multiplex PCR; TCRdb keeps only in-frame clonotypes and omits some of them. The sample lists under 200,000 clones, around 80% seen once, with 4.9% in the top ten. The TCR sequence derives from a male donor in good health and CMV-seronegative. The chain is built from TRBV9 and TRBJ2-2; TRBD2 matches at 7 bases. Sequenced input: PBMCs. The CDR3, as DNA: TGTGCCAGCAGCTTGGGGGGGGCGAACACCGGGGAGCTGTTTTTT. This encodes CASSLGGANTGELFF.